These 5 T cell receptor beta chains came from one sample sequenced in a study of blood T cell repertoires in COVID-19. Sequenced by immunoSEQ multiplex PCR; TCRdb stores in-frame clones only, minus some. There are roughly 380,000 clones in the sample; over 85% occur only once, and around 4% lies in the top ten. Sequencing was done on a sample of peripheral blood. The receptors stem from a woman aged 55-70 years with COVID-19, enrolled during active disease.

The CDR3 spells CASSRRPSATDTQYF. The DNA of the CDR3 is TGTGCCAGCAGCCGGCGGCCTAGCGCAACAGATACGCAGTATTTT. The V call is TRBV6-5, the J call TRBJ2-3, with D perhaps matching TRBD2 (6 bases). Trimming stripped 6 bases from V and 3 bases from J, with 16 bases between. From germline, CDR1 is MNHEY and CDR2 SVGAGI. The CDR3 contains 15 residues.

CDR3 residues: CASSLISEAKNIQYF. The DNA for the CDR3 is TGCGCCAGCAGCTTGATCAGCGAAGCCAAAAACATTCAGTACTTC. The chain is built from TRBV5-1 and TRBJ2-4, with D unresolved. Germline CDR1 is SGHRS and CDR2 is YFSETQ. Trimming took off 1 base at V and 0 bases at J, with 8 bases between the two ends. This CDR3 has 15 residues.

The J gene is TRBJ2-7, the V gene TRBV9; 7 bases map to TRBD2. After removal of 4 bases from V and 6 bases from J, the junction contained 13 bases not matched to a gene. The CDR3 is 15 residues long. In germline, CDR1 is SGDLS, CDR2 YYNGEE. CDR3 nucleotides: TGTGCCAGCAGCTCGACGTGGGGGGGGTCAGCCGAGCAGTACTTC. Its protein product is CASSSTWGGSAEQYF.

This clone was seen a single time. V and J are TRBV7-3 and TRBJ2-2; 7 nucleotides line up with TRBD1. After removal of 5 bases from V and 6 bases from J, the junction contained 18 bases not matched to a gene. Germline V lookup: CDR1 SGHTA, CDR2 FQGTGA. There are 18 residues in the CDR3. For the CDR3, the DNA is TGTGCCAGCAGCCTCGCCCCGACAGGGAGTGGTCTGGCCGGGGAGCTGTTTTTT. Protein: CASSLAPTGSGLAGELFF.

The V call is TRBV6-5, the J call TRBJ2-2; 7 bases line up with TRBD1. Germline CDR1 and CDR2: MNHEY and SVGAGI. This CDR3 region has 15 residues. Losses at the gene ends were 6 bases for V and 4 bases for J; bases not matched to a gene: 8. The CDR3 DNA sequence: TGTGCCAGCAGCCGCGACAGGGTCAGCACCGGGGAGCTGTTTTTT. It specifies CASSRDRVSTGELFF.